This T cell receptor (beta chain) is from a study of T cell repertoires in cytomegalovirus infection. Study information: Shared public TCR beta signatures pointed to both CMV infection and a matching HLA type.

Regarding the study as a whole: Accumulated public TCR beta family frequency recognized individuals carrying CMV together with the relevant HLA. Clonotypes of TCR beta that were HLA-C-restricted and CMV-specific dominated the ex vivo response.

This clonotype occurred many times. Its antigen is undetermined. Germline CDR1 is MDHEN and CDR2 is SYDVKM. The trim removed 7 bases at V and 8 bases at J, leaving 11 bases unmatched. This CDR3 comprises 14 residues. One entry per CDR3 protein, called by TCRdb with MiXCR from the reads. The table has 160,000 or so distinct CDR3 sequences, about 25% seen once. The chain links TRBV28 to TRBJ1-2, with 9 bases identical to TRBD1. The receptor's source is a human donor in good health (CMV status not recorded). Some clones in this sample may be carry-over from other donors' samples. Input material: PBMCs. The CDR3 reads CASKGTGRGGGYTF. The DNA for the CDR3 is TGTGCCAGCAAAGGGACAGGGAGGGGAGGCGGCTACACCTTC.